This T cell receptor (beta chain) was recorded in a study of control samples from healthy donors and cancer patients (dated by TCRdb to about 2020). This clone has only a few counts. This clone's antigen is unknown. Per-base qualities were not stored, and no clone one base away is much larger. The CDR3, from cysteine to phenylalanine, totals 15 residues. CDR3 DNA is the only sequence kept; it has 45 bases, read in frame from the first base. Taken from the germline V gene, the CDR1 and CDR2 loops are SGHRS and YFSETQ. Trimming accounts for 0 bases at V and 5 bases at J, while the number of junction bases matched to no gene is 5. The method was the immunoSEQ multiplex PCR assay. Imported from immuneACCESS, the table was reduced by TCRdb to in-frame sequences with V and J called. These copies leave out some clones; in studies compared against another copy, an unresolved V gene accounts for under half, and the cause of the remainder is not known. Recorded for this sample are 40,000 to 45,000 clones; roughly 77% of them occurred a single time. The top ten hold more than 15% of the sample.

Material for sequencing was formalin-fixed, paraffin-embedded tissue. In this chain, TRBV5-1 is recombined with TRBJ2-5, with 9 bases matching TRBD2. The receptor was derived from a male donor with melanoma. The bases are TGCGCCAGCAGCTTGGATAGCGGGAGTTGGGAGACCCAGTACTTC. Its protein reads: CASSLDSGSWETQYF.